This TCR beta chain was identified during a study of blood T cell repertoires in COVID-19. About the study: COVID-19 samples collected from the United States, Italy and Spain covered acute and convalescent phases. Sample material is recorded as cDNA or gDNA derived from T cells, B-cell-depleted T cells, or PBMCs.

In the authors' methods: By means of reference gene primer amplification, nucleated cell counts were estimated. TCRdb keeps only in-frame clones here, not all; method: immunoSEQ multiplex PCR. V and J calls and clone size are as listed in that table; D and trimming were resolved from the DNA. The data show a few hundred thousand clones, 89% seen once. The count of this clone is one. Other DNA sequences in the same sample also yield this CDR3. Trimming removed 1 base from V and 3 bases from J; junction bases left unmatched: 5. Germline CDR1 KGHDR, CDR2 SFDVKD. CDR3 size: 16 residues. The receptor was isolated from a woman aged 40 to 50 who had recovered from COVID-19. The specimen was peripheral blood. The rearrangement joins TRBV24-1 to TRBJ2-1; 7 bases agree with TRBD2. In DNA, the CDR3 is TGTGCCACCAGTGATTTTTCCGGCGGGAGCTACAATGAGCAGTTCTTC. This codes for CATSDFSGGSYNEQFF.